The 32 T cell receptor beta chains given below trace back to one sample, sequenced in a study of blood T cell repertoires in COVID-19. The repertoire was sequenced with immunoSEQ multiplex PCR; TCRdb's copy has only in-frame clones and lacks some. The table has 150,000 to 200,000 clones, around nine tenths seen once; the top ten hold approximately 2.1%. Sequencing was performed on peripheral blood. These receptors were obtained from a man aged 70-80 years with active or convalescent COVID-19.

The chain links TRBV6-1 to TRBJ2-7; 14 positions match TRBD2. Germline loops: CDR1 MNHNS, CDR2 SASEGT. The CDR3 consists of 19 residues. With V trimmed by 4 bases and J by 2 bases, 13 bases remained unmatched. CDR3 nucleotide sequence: TGTGCCAGCAGTGTGACCGGGACTAGCGGGAGAAATCGACCCTACGAGCAGTACTTC. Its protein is CASSVTGTSGRNRPYEQYF.

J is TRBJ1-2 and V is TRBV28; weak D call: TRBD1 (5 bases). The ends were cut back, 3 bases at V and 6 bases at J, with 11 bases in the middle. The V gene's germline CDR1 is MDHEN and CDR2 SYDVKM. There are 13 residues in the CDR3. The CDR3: CASSLPGDDGYTF. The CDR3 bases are TGTGCCAGCAGTTTGCCGGGGGACGATGGCTACACCTTC.

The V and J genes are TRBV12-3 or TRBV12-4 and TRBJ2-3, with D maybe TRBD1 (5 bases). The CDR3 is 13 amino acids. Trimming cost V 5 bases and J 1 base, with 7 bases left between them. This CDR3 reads CASSRGRTDTQYF. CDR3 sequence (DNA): TGTGCCAGCAGTAGGGGCCGCACAGATACGCAGTATTTT.

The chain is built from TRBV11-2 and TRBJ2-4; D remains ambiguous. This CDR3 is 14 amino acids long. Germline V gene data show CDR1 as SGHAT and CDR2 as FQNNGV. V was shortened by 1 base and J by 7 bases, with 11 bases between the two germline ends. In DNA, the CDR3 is TGTGCCAGCAGCTTAGGCATGAGTCGGAACATTCAGTACTTC. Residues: CASSLGMSRNIQYF.

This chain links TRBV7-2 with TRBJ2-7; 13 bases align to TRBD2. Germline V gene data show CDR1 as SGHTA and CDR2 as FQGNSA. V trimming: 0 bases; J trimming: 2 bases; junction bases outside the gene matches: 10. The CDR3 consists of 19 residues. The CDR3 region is CASSLASQPGLAGTYEQYF. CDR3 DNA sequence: TGTGCCAGCAGCTTAGCTTCCCAACCGGGACTAGCGGGAACCTACGAGCAGTACTTC.

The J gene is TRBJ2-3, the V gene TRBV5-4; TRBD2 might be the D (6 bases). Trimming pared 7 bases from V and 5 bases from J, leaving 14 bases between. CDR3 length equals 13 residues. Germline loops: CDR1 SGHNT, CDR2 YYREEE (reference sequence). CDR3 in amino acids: CASWGTRKDTQYF. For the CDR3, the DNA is TGTGCCAGCTGGGGGACTCGAAAAGATACGCAGTATTTT.

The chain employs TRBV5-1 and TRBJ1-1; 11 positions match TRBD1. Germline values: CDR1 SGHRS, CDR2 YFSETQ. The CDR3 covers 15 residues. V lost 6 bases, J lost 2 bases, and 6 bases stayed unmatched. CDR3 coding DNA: TGCGCCAGCACCTGGACAGGGGGCTCAAACACTGAAGCTTTCTTT. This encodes CASTWTGGSNTEAFF.

The CDR3 region is CASSQRENQPQHF. The CDR3 DNA is TGCGCCAGCAGCCAACGGGAGAATCAGCCCCAGCATTTT. This sequence joins TRBV4-1 and TRBJ1-5, with D unclear. The V and J ends lost 2 bases and 4 bases respectively, with 6 bases between them. Germline V CDR1 and CDR2: MGHRA, YSYEKL. The CDR3 is 13 residues long.

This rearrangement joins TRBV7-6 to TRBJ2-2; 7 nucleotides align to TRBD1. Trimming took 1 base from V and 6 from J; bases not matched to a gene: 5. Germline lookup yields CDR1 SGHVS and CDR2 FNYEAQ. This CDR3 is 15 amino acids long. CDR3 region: CASSLVGGGSGELFF. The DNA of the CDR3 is TGTGCCAGCAGCTTAGTAGGGGGCGGGTCCGGGGAGCTGTTTTTT.

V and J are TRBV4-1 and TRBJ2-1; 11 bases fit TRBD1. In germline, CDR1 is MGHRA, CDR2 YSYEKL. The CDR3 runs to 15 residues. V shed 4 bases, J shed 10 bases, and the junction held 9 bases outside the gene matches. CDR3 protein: CASSPYGTGGEEQFF. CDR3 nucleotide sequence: TGCGCCAGCAGCCCGTACGGGACAGGGGGAGAAGAGCAGTTCTTC.

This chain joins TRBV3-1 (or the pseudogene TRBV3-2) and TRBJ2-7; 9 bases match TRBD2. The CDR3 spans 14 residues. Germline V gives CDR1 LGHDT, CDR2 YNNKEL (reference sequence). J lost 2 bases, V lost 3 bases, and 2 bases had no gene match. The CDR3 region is CASSQGLATYEQYF. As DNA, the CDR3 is TGTGCCAGCAGCCAGGGACTAGCCACCTACGAGCAGTACTTC.

The CDR3 DNA reads TGCGCCAGCAGCCGACTGCCCGGAACAGGGATCCAGCCCTACGAGCAGTACTTC. Translation gives CASSRLPGTGIQPYEQYF. The rearrangement links TRBV4-1 to TRBJ2-7; maybe TRBD1 (6 bases). This CDR3 comprises 18 residues. V lost 4 bases and J lost 2, with 24 bases in between. Germline V lookup: CDR1 MGHRA, CDR2 YSYEKL.

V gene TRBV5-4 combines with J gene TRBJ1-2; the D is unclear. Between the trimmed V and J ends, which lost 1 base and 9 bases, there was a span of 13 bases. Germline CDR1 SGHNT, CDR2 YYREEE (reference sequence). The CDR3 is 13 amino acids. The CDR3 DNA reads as TGTGCCAGCAGCTTGCATGGCAGTTCGAGCTACACCTTC. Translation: CASSLHGSSSYTF.

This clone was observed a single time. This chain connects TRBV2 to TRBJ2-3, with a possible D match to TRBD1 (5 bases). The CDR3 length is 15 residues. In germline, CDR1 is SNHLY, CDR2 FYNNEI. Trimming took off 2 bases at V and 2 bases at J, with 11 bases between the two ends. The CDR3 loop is CASSEQGGTTDTQYF. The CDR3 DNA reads TGTGCCAGCAGTGAACAGGGTGGAACCACAGATACGCAGTATTTT.

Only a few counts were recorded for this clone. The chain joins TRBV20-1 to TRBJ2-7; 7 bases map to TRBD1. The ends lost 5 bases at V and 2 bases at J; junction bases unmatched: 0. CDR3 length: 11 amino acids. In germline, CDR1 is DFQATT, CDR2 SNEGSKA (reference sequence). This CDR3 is CSAGTAYEQYF. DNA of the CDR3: TGCAGTGCTGGGACAGCCTACGAGCAGTACTTC.

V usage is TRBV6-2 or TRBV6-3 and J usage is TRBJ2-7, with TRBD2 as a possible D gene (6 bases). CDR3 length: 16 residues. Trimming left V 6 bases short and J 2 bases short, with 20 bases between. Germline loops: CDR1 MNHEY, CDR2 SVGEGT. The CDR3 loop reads CASSPIGISGTYEQYF. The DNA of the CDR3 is TGTGCCAGCAGCCCCATAGGGATTAGCGGTACCTACGAGCAGTACTTC.

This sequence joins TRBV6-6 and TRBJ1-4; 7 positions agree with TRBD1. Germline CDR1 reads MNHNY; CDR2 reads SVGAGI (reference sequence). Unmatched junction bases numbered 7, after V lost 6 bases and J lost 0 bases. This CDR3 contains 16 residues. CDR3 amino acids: CASRNRGPATNEKLFF. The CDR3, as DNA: TGTGCCAGCAGAAACAGGGGTCCTGCAACTAATGAAAAACTGTTTTTT.

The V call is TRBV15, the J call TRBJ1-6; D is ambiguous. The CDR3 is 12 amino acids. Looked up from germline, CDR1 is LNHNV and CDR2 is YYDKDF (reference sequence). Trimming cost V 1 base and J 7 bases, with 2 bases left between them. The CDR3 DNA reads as TGTGCCACCAGCAGAGTAAATTCACCCCTCCACTTT. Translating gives CATSRVNSPLHF.

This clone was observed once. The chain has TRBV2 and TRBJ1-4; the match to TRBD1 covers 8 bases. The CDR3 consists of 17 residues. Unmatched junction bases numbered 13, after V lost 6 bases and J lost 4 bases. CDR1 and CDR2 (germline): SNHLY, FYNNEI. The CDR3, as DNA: TGTGCCAGCAGCTCCGGGACAGGATCGGGGGTTAATGAAAAACTGTTTTTT. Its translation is CASSSGTGSGVNEKLFF.

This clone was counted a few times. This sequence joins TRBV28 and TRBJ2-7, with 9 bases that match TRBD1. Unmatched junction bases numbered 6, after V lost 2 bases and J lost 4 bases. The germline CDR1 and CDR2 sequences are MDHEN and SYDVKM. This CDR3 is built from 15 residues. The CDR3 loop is CASSLEGQGRYEQYF. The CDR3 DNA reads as TGTGCCAGCAGTTTAGAAGGACAGGGGCGGTACGAGCAGTACTTC.

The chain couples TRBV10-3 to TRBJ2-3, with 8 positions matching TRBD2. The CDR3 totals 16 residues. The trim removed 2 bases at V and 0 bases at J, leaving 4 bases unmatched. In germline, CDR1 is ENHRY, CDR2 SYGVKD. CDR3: CAISEATSVSTDTQYF. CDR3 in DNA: TGTGCCATCAGTGAGGCGACTAGCGTTAGCACAGATACGCAGTATTTT.

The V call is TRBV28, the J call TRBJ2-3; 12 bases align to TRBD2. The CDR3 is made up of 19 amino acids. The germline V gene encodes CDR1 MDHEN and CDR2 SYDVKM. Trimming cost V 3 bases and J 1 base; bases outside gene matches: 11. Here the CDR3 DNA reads TGTGCCAGCAGTTTGGACCCCCGCCGACTAGCGGGAGGCACAGATACGCAGTATTTT. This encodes CASSLDPRRLAGGTDTQYF.

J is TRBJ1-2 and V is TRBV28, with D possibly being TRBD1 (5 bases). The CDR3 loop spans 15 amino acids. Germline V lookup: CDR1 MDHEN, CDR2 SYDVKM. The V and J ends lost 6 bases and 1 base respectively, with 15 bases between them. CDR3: CASSLNPTDNYGYTF. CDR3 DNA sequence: TGTGCCAGCAGCCTAAACCCGACAGATAACTATGGCTACACCTTC.

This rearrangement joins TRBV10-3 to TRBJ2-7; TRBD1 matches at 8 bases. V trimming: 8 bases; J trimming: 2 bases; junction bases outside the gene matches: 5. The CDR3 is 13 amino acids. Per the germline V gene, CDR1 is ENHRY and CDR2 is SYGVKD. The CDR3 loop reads CAIRGTGPYEQYF. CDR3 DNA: TGTGCCATCCGCGGGACAGGCCCCTACGAGCAGTACTTC.

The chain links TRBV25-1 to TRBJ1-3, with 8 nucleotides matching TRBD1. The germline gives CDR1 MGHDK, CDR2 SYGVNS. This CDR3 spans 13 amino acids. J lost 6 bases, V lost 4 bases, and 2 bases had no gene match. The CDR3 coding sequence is TGTGCCAGCAGTGTGACAGGGGTAAACACCATATATTTT. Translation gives CASSVTGVNTIYF.

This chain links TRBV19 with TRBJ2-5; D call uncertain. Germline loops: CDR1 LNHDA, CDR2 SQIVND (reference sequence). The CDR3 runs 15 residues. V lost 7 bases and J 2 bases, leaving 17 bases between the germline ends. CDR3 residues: CASTMRLGWQETQYF. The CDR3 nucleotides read TGTGCCAGTACCATGAGGCTGGGTTGGCAAGAGACCCAGTACTTC.

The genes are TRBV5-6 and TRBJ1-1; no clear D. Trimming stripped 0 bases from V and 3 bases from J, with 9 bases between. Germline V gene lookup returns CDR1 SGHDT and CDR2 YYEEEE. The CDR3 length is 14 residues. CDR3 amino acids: CASSLGSGYTEAFF. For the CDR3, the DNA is TGTGCCAGCAGCTTGGGGTCGGGGTACACTGAAGCTTTCTTT.

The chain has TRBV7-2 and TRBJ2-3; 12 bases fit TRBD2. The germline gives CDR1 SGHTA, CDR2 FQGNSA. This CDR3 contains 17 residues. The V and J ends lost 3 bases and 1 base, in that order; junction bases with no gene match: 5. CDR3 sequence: CASSFLAGGRGTDTQYF. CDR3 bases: TGTGCCAGCAGCTTTCTAGCGGGGGGGCGGGGCACAGATACGCAGTATTTT.

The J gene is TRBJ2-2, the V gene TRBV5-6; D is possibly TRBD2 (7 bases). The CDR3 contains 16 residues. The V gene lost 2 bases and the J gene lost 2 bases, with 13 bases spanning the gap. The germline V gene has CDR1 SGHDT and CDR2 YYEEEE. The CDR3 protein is CASSFFGGPNTGELFF. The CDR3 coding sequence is TGTGCCAGCAGCTTCTTCGGGGGGCCCAACACCGGGGAGCTGTTTTTT.

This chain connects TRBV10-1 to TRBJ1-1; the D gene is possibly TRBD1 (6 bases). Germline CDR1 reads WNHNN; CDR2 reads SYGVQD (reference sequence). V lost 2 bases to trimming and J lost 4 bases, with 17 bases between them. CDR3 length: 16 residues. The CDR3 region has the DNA TGCGCCAGCAGTGAGAGGGGGGGGCGAGTGGGCACTGAAGCTTTCTTT. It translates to CASSERGGRVGTEAFF.

DNA of the CDR3: TGTGCAAGTCGCTCGACAGGGGTGCCAACTAATGAAAAACTGCTTTTT. It translates to CASRSTGVPTNEKLLF. The V call is TRBV12-2, the J call TRBJ1-4; no DNA check was done on the table's D call, TRBD1. TRBV12-2 is a documented pseudogene. This CDR3 has 16 amino acids.

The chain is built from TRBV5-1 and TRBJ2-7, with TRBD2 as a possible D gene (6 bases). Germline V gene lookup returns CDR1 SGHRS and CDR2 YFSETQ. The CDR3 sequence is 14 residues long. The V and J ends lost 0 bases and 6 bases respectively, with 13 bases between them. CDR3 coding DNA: TGCGCCAGCAGCTTGGCGCAGGGCGGGGTCGAGCAGTACTTC. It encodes CASSLAQGGVEQYF. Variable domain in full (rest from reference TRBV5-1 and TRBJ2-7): KAGVTQTPRYLIKTRGQQVTLSCSPISGHRSVSWYQQTPGQGLQFLFEYFSETQRNKGNFPGRFSGRQFSNSRSEMNVSTLELGDSALYLCASSLAQGGVEQYFGPGTRLTVT.